This TCR beta chain was retrieved from a study of regulatory T cells in long-lasting Graves disease. There are a few counts of this clonotype. The sample's time point: newly diagnosed GD, antithyroid drugs for less than 3 months. Generation of the TCR library employed RNA extracted from PBMCs. With iRepertoire HTBI primers and Arm-PCR of CDR3 regions, TCR beta libraries were built. TCRdb re-called the multiplex PCR reads with MiXCR, one entry per CDR3 protein. The sample shows hundreds of thousands of distinct CDR3 sequences, roughly 14% of them seen only once. Germline values: CDR1 DFQATT, CDR2 SNEGSKA (reference sequence). This CDR3 comprises 15 residues. With V trimmed by 5 bases and J by 4 bases, 9 bases remained unmatched. The sample was also reused in another study, on T cells in Graves' hyperthyroidism and ophthalmopathy.

This chain uses TRBV20-1 with TRBJ2-2; 8 bases are a match to TRBD1. Material: peripheral blood mononuclear cells (PBMCs), obtained at new diagnosis, from a patient treated with antithyroid drugs. The source of this sequence is a man aged 25 to 40 with Graves disease. CDR3 DNA sequence: TGCAGTGCTCCCCCAGGGGGCGGTTTCACCGGGGAGCTGTTTTTT. As protein: CSAPPGGGFTGELFF.